Shown below are 28 T cell receptor beta chains from a single sample sequenced in a study of T-cell reconstitution after alpha-beta-depleted transplantation in children. Unique molecular identifiers were incorporated when the TCRbeta library was constructed. TCRdb used MiXCR to reprocess the PCR reads, holding one entry per CDR3 protein. The sample carries 450,000 to 600,000 distinct CDR3 sequences, roughly 18% recorded once. The source was PBMCs from the stem cell graft donor, collected from the stem cell graft. These TCRs come from a human donor who donated a stem cell graft to a child with acute lymphoblastic leukemia.

This clonotype has a count of ten or more. The gene calls are TRBV20-1 and TRBJ1-1; tentatively, D is TRBD1 (5 bases). Germline loops: CDR1 DFQATT, CDR2 SNEGSKA (reference sequence). This CDR3 spans 12 amino acids. Trimming removed 7 bases at V and 5 bases at J, with 14 bases between. The CDR3 protein is CSEKGPGTEAFF. The CDR3 region has the DNA TGCAGTGAAAAAGGCCCAGGGACTGAAGCTTTCTTT.

J is TRBJ2-1 and V is TRBV11-2, with 9 bases aligning to TRBD2. Germline CDR1 is SGHAT and CDR2 is FQNNGV. The V segment lost 5 bases and the J segment 9 bases; nucleotides outside the gene matches: 14. This CDR3 is built from 16 residues. This CDR3 reads CASSPAGGRAIIEQFF. CDR3 nucleotides: TGTGCCAGCAGCCCGGCAGGCGGGAGGGCCATTATTGAGCAGTTCTTC.

A few counts support this clonotype. V is TRBV18 and J is TRBJ2-2; no reliable D call. In germline, CDR1 is KGHSH, CDR2 LQKENI. Trimming removed 0 bases at V and 3 bases at J, with 8 bases between. The length of the CDR3 is 15 residues. This CDR3 is CASSPPAGHTGELFF. CDR3 DNA sequence: TGTGCCAGCTCACCACCGGCCGGTCACACCGGGGAGCTGTTTTTT.

This clonotype has a single count. The chain is built from TRBV5-1 and TRBJ2-3; 10 positions match TRBD2. This CDR3 contains 16 residues. Germline CDR1 and CDR2: SGHRS and YFSETQ. V shed 4 bases and J 2 bases; nucleotides not matched to a gene: 7. The CDR3 nucleotides are TGCGCCAGCAGCGCGACTAGCGGGTACACCACAGATACGCAGTATTTT. It yields the protein CASSATSGYTTDTQYF.

The rearrangement joins TRBV7-8 to TRBJ2-7; D may match TRBD1 or TRBD2 (5 bases each). Deletions cut 7 bases from V and 3 bases from J, with 16 bases between. The CDR3 consists of 14 residues. In germline, CDR1 is SGHVS, CDR2 FQNEAQ. The CDR3, as DNA: TGTGCCAGCACATCCCGGGACCTTAGCTACGAGCAGTACTTC. Its protein product is CASTSRDLSYEQYF.

The CDR3 bases are TGCGCCAGCAGCGCCGCCCGAGACGGACTTCAAGAGACCCAGTACTTC. Translated, it gives CASSAARDGLQETQYF. This chain uses TRBV5-1 with TRBJ2-5; D possibly corresponds to TRBD2 (5 bases). The V gene lost 4 bases and the J gene lost 2 bases, with 18 bases spanning the gap. Germline loops: CDR1 SGHRS, CDR2 YFSETQ. The CDR3 is 16 amino acids.

The V call is TRBV20-1, the J call TRBJ2-5, with TRBD2 matching 7 bases. The CDR3 runs to 14 residues. Trimming removed 4 bases from V and 6 bases from J; junction bases left unmatched: 11. Germline CDR1 reads DFQATT; CDR2 reads SNEGSKA (reference sequence). DNA for the CDR3: TGCAGTGCTAAGTGGGCGGGAGCTTCCCAGACCCAGTACTTC. Its translation is CSAKWAGASQTQYF.

The CDR3 loop is CASSDTANYGYTF. The CDR3 nucleotides read TGTGCCAGCAGTGACACCGCTAACTATGGCTACACCTTC. This chain links TRBV2 with TRBJ1-2; D gene ambiguous. The V gene's germline CDR1 is SNHLY and CDR2 FYNNEI. The CDR3 spans 13 residues. With 3 bases removed from V and 0 bases from J, the gap between germline ends came to 5 bases. Complete variable domain (other parts from reference TRBV2 and TRBJ1-2): EPEVTQTPSHQVTQMGQEVILRCVPISNHLYFYWYRQILGQKVEFLVSFYNNEISEKSEIFDDQFSVERPDGSNFTLKIRSTKLEDSAMYFCASSDTANYGYTFGSGTRLTVV.

This clonotype has only a few counts. The V gene is TRBV5-6, the J gene TRBJ2-3, with 11 bases aligning to TRBD2. Trimming at V came to 2 bases and at J to 4 bases, leaving 6 bases not matched to a gene. Germline V gene lookup returns CDR1 SGHDT and CDR2 YYEEEE. The CDR3 sequence is 16 residues long. CDR3 loop: CASSFTSGSEADTQYF. CDR3 nucleotides: TGTGCCAGCAGCTTTACTAGCGGGAGTGAGGCAGATACGCAGTATTTT.

This clonotype was seen more than once but under ten times. V usage is TRBV4-1 and J usage is TRBJ2-1; 10 bases agree with TRBD2. The CDR3 length is 17 residues. Germline V gives CDR1 MGHRA, CDR2 YSYEKL. V shed 0 bases and J 7 bases; nucleotides not matched to a gene: 9. The CDR3 here is CASSQDHGASGSNEQFF. The CDR3 bases are TGCGCCAGCAGCCAAGATCATGGGGCTAGCGGGAGTAATGAGCAGTTCTTC.

The chain uses TRBV7-6 and TRBJ2-7, with 8 nucleotides matching TRBD1. Losses at the gene ends were 5 bases for V and 3 bases for J; bases not matched to a gene: 9. In germline, CDR1 is SGHVS, CDR2 FNYEAQ. The CDR3 is made up of 15 amino acids. In nucleotides, the CDR3 is TGTGCCAGCAGCCGATTGACAGGGGCCATCTACGAGCAGTACTTC. Encoded protein: CASSRLTGAIYEQYF.

This clonotype was counted a few times. The chain is built from TRBV20-1 and TRBJ2-1; possible D gene TRBD1, 7 bases. Trimming pared 6 bases from V and 7 bases from J, leaving 13 bases between. The CDR3 is 12 amino acids. Germline assignment: CDR1 DFQATT and CDR2 SNEGSKA (reference sequence). In DNA form, the CDR3 reads TGCAGTGCGGACTACAGGGGAAATGAGCAGTTCTTC. As protein: CSADYRGNEQFF.

The chain combines TRBV27 with TRBJ2-7; D unresolved. The germline CDR1 and CDR2 sequences are MNHEY and SMNVEV (reference sequence). Trimming took off 3 bases at V and 3 bases at J, with 9 bases between the two ends. This CDR3 is 13 amino acids long. For the CDR3, the DNA is TGTGCCAGCAGTTTTCAGCTAGGCTACGAGCAGTACTTC. It encodes CASSFQLGYEQYF.

V gene TRBV19 combines with J gene TRBJ1-1, with D possibly TRBD1 on 5 matching bases. Germline loops: CDR1 LNHDA, CDR2 SQIVND (reference sequence). The CDR3 runs to 15 residues. V lost 3 bases and J lost 1, with 12 bases in between. The CDR3 DNA reads TGTGCCAGTAGTATTGCGTGGGGACCGAACACTGAAGCTTTCTTT. As protein: CASSIAWGPNTEAFF. The variable domain in full, with the rest retrieved from reference TRBV19 and TRBJ1-1, is DGGITQSPKYLFRKEGQNVTLSCEQNLNHDAMYWYRQDPGQGLRLIYYSQIVNDFQKGDIAEGYSVSREKKESFPLTVTSAQKNPTAFYLCASSIAWGPNTEAFFGQGTRLTVV.

J is TRBJ1-1 and V is TRBV20-1; no definite D call. The CDR3 has 15 amino acids. Germline loops: CDR1 DFQATT, CDR2 SNEGSKA (reference sequence). Trimming left V 3 bases short and J 0 bases short, with 14 bases between. CDR3 amino acids: CSASYDTGLNTEAFF. CDR3 DNA: TGCAGTGCTAGTTATGATACGGGTCTGAACACTGAAGCTTTCTTT.

This rearrangement joins TRBV5-6 to TRBJ2-1; no definite D call. V was clipped by 1 base and J by 6 bases, with 8 bases between them. The CDR3 loop spans 13 amino acids. Germline V gene sequence: CDR1 SGHDT, CDR2 YYEEEE. CDR3 nucleotide sequence: TGTGCCAGCAGCTTGACAACCATCAATGAGCAGTTCTTC. Translated: CASSLTTINEQFF.

The chain carries TRBV12-3 or TRBV12-4 and TRBJ1-2; TRBD1 matches 9 bases. The V segment lost 5 bases and the J segment 2 bases; nucleotides outside the gene matches: 6. The CDR3 totals 15 residues. CDR3 nucleotide sequence: TGTGCCAGCAGTCTGTGGACAGGGGTGAACTATGGCTACACCTTC. Translation: CASSLWTGVNYGYTF.

The table lists this clonotype with a few counts. The V call is TRBV20-1, the J call TRBJ1-4, with a weak D call TRBD1 (6 bases). Germline CDR1 and CDR2: DFQATT and SNEGSKA (reference sequence). The CDR3 runs to 12 residues. The CDR3: CGLQGWGEKLFF. The CDR3 DNA is TGCGGTCTTCAGGGGTGGGGGGAAAAACTGTTTTTT.

The rearrangement uses TRBV29-1 and TRBJ2-7, with TRBD1 as a possible D gene (6 bases). The CDR3 has 13 amino acids. CDR1 and CDR2 from the germline V gene are SQVTM and ANQGSEA. The CDR3 nucleotides are TGCACCGGTCAAAGGTCAGGGGCTCACGAGCAGTACTTC. This codes for CTGQRSGAHEQYF.

The CDR3, as DNA: TGTGCCAGCAGCTGGACGACAGGGTCGGGCACTGAAGCTTTCTTT. It translates to CASSWTTGSGTEAFF. V and J are TRBV5-5 and TRBJ1-1; 7 bases map to TRBD1. The V gene end was trimmed by 3 bases and the J gene end by 4 bases; junction bases not matched to a gene: 9. Germline V gene sequence: CDR1 SGHKS, CDR2 YYEKEE (reference sequence). The CDR3 covers 15 residues.

This clonotype occurred a few times. This chain connects TRBV12-3 or TRBV12-4 to TRBJ2-7, with D perhaps assigned TRBD1 or TRBD2 (5 bases each). The CDR3 has 12 residues. Trimming left V 2 bases short and J 6 bases short, with 8 bases between. The CDR3 DNA follows: TGTGCCAGCAGTTTAAATGGGGGCGAGCAGTACTTC. This gives the protein CASSLNGGEQYF.

V usage is TRBV5-1 and J usage is TRBJ2-4; possibly TRBD1 for D (8 bases). The CDR3 is 14 amino acids. Per the germline V gene, CDR1 is SGHRS and CDR2 is YFSETQ. Trimming pared 2 bases from V and 9 bases from J, leaving 15 bases between. CDR3 sequence: CASSFGQGGSIQYF. In nucleotides, the CDR3 is TGCGCCAGCAGCTTCGGACAGGGCGGGAGCATTCAGTACTTC.

J is TRBJ1-2 and V is TRBV5-1; 7 nucleotides match TRBD1. Germline values: CDR1 SGHRS, CDR2 YFSETQ. With V trimmed by 5 bases and J by 0 bases, 10 bases remained unmatched. CDR3 length: 16 amino acids. As DNA, the CDR3 is TGCGCCAGCAGGGGGGACAGCGATTATCCTAACTATGGCTACACCTTC. Its protein product is CASRGDSDYPNYGYTF.

The sample holds many counts of this clonotype. V is TRBV11-2 and J is TRBJ1-1; 7 bases map to TRBD1. Trimming cost V 1 base and J 1 base; bases outside gene matches: 6. This CDR3 has 16 residues. The V gene's germline CDR1 is SGHAT and CDR2 FQNNGV. The CDR3 spells CASSLGGTVPNTEAFF. Here the CDR3 DNA reads TGTGCCAGCAGCTTAGGGGGGACAGTCCCGAACACTGAAGCTTTCTTT.

The gene calls are TRBV18 and TRBJ1-5, with a tentative D call TRBD1 (6 bases). V lost 2 bases, J lost 4 bases, and 12 bases lay in between. The CDR3 runs 15 residues. The V gene's germline CDR1 is KGHSH and CDR2 LQKENI. This chain's CDR3 is CASSPTGQRNQPQHF. DNA of the CDR3: TGTGCCAGCTCACCAACGGGACAACGGAATCAGCCCCAGCATTTT.

V gene TRBV4-2 combines with J gene TRBJ2-5, with 10 bases aligning to TRBD2. This CDR3 is 14 amino acids long. The V segment lost 8 bases and the J segment 1 base; nucleotides outside the gene matches: 4. Looked up from germline, CDR1 is LGHNA and CDR2 is YNFKEQ. The CDR3 DNA follows: TGTGCCAGCGGAGGACTAGCGGCCCAAGAGACCCAGTACTTC. Protein: CASGGLAAQETQYF.

V gene TRBV20-1 combines with J gene TRBJ1-2; 8 bases match TRBD1. Germline V lookup: CDR1 DFQATT, CDR2 SNEGSKA (reference sequence). V was clipped by 2 bases and J by 4 bases; unmatched bases: 6. CDR3 size: 14 residues. The CDR3: CSARPRQGIYGYTF. The CDR3 DNA reads as TGCAGTGCTAGACCACGACAGGGGATCTATGGCTACACCTTC.

This clonotype has a handful of counts. This sequence joins TRBV5-1 and TRBJ1-2, with a possible D match to TRBD1 (5 bases). V dropped 3 bases and J dropped 4 bases, with 10 bases sitting between them. Germline V gene lookup returns CDR1 SGHRS and CDR2 YFSETQ. The CDR3 consists of 13 residues. The CDR3 region has the DNA TGCGCCAGCAGCTGGGACGGAGGCTATGGCTACACCTTC. The encoded protein is CASSWDGGYGYTF.